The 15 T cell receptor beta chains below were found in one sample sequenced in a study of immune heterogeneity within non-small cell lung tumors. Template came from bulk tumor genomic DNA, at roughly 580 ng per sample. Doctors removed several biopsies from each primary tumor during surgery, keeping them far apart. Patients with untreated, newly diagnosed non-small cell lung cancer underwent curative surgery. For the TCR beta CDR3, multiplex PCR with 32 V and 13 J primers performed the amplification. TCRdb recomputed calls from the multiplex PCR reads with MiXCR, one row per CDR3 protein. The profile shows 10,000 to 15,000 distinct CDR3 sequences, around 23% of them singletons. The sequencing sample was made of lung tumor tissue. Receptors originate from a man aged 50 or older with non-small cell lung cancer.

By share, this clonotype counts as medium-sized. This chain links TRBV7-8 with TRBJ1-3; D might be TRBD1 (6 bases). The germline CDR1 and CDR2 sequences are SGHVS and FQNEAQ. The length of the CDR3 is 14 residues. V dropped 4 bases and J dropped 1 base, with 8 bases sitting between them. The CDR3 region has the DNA TGTGCCAGCAGCTGGGGGCTATCTGGAAACACCATATATTTT. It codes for CASSWGLSGNTIYF. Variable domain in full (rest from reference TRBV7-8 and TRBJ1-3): GAGVSQSPRYKVAKRGQDVALRCDPISGHVSLFWYQQALGQGPEFLTYFQNEAQLDKSGLPSDRFFAERPEGSVSTLKIQRTQQEDSAVYLCASSWGLSGNTIYFGEGSWLTVV.

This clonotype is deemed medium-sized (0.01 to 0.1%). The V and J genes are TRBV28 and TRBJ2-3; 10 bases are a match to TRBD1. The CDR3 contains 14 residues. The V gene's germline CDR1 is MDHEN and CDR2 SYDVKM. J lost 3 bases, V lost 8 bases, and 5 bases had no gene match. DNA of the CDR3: TGTGCCAGCGGGAGACAGGGGGCAACAGATACGCAGTATTTT. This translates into CASGRQGATDTQYF.

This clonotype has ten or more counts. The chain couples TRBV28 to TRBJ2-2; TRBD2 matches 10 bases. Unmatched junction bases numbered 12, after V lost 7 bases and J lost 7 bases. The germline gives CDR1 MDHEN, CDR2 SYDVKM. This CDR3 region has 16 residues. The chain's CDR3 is CASNIPGLASGGELFF. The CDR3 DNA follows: TGTGCCAGCAACATACCGGGACTAGCGTCAGGCGGGGAGCTGTTTTTT.

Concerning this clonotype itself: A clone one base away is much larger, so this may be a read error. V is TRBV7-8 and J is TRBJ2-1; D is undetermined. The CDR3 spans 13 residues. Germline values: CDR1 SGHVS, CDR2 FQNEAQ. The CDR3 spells CVSSLRAVNEQFF. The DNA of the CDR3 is TGTGTCAGCAGCTTAAGGGCCGTCAATGAGCAGTTCTTC.

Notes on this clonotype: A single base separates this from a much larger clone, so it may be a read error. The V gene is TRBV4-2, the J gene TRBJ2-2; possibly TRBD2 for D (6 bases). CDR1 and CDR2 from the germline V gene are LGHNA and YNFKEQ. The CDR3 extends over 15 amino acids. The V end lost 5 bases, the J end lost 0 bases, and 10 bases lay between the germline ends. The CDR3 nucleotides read TGTGCCAGCAGCTTAGCGGAAACGAACACCGGGGAGCTGTTTTTT. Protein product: CASSLAETNTGELFF.

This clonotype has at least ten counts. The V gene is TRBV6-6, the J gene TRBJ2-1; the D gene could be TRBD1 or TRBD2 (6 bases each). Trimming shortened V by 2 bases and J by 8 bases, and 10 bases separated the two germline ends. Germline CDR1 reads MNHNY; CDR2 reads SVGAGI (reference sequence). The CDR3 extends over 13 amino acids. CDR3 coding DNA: TGTGCCAGCAGTTACCGGAGGGGGTATGAGCAGTTCTTC. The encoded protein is CASSYRRGYEQFF.

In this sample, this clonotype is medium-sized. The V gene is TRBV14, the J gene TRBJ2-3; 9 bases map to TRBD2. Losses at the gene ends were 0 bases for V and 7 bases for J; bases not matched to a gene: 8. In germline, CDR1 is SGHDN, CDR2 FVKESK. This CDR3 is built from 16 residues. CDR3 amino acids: CASSQERIAGVNTQYF. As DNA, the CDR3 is TGTGCCAGCAGCCAAGAAAGAATAGCGGGAGTAAATACGCAGTATTTT.

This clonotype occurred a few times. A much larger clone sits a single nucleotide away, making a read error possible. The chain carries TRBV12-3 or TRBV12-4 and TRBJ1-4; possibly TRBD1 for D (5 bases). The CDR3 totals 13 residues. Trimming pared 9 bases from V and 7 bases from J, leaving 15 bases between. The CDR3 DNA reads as TGTGCCAGTGTGACATCGGGGCGTGAAAAACTGTTTTTT. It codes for CASVTSGREKLFF.

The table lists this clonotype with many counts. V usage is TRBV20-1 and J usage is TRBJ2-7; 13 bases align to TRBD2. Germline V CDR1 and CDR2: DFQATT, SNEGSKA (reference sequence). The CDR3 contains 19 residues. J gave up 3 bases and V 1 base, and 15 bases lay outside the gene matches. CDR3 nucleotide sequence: TGCAGTGCTAGAGGTAACCTACTAGCGGGAGGGCCCATTTTCTACGAGCAGTACTTC. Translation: CSARGNLLAGGPIFYEQYF.

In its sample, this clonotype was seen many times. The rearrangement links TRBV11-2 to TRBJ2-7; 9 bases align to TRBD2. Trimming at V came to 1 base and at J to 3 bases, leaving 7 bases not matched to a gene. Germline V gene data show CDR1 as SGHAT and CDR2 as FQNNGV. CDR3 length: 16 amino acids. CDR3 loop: CASSLVPTSGLYEQYF. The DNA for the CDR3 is TGTGCCAGCAGCTTAGTCCCGACTAGCGGTCTCTACGAGCAGTACTTC.

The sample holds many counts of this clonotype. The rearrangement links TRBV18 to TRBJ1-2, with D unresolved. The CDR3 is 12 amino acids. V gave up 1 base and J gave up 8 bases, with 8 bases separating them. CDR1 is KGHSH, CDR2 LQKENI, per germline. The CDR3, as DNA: TGTGCCAGCTCACCACAGGGAGGAGGCTACACCTTC. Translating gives CASSPQGGGYTF.

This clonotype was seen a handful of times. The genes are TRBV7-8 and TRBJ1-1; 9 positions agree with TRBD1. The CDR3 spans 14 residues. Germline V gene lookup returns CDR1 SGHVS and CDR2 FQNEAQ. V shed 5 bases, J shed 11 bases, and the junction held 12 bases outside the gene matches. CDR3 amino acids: CASSPMGDRVFAFF. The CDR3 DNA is TGTGCCAGCAGCCCAATGGGGGACAGGGTATTTGCTTTCTTT.

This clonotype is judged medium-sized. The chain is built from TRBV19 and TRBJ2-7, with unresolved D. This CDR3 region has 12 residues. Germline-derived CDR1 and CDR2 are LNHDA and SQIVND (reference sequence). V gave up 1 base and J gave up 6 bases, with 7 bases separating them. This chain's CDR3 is CASSIGTSEQYF. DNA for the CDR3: TGTGCCAGTAGTATAGGGACGTCCGAGCAGTACTTC. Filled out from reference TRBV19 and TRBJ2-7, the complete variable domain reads DGGITQSPKYLFRKEGQNVTLSCEQNLNHDAMYWYRQDPGQGLRLIYYSQIVNDFQKGDIAEGYSVSREKKESFPLTVTSAQKNPTAFYLCASSIGTSEQYFGPGTRLTVT.

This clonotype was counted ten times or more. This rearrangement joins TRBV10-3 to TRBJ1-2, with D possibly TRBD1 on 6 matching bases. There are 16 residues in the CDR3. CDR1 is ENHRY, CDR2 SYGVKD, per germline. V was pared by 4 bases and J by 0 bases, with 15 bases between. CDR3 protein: CAISVGGGQANYGYTF. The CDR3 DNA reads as TGTGCCATCAGTGTTGGAGGGGGGCAAGCTAACTATGGCTACACCTTC.

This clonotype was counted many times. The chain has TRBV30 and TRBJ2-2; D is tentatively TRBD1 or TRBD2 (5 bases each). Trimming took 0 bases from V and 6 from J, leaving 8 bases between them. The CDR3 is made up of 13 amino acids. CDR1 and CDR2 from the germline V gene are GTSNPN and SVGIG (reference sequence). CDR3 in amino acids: CAWSVVGAGELFF. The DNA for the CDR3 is TGTGCCTGGAGTGTAGTGGGGGCCGGGGAGCTGTTTTTT.